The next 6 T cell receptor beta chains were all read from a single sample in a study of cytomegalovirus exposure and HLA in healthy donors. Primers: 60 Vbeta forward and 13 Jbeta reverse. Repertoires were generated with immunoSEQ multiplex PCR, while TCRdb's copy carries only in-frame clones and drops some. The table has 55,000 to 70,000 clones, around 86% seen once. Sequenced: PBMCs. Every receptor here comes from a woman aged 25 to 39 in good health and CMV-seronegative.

CDR3 protein: CASSAPQGRLNTEAFF. The CDR3 DNA is TGTGCCAGCAGTGCCCCACAGGGGCGGTTGAACACTGAAGCTTTCTTT. The chain recombines TRBV2 with TRBJ1-1; TRBD1 agrees at 7 bases. Trimming at V came to 4 bases and at J to 0 bases, leaving 8 bases not matched to a gene. The germline CDR1 and CDR2 sequences are SNHLY and FYNNEI. This CDR3 has 16 residues. The variable domain in full, with the rest retrieved from reference TRBV2 and TRBJ1-1, is EPEVTQTPSHQVTQMGQEVILRCVPISNHLYFYWYRQILGQKVEFLVSFYNNEISEKSEIFDDQFSVERPDGSNFTLKIRSTKLEDSAMYFCASSAPQGRLNTEAFFGQGTRLTVV.

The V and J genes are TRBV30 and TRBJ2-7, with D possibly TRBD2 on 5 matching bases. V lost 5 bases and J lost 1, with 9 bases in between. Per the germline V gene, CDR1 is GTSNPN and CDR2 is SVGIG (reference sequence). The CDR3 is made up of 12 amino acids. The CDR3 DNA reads TGTGCCTGGGCCCCGGGGTCCTACGAGCAGTACTTC. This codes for CAWAPGSYEQYF.

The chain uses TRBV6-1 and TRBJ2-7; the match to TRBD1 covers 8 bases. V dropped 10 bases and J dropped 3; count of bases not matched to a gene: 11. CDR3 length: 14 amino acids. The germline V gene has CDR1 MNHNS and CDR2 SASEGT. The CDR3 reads CATMGPGGFYEQYF. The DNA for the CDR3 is TGTGCCACCATGGGTCCAGGGGGCTTCTACGAGCAGTACTTC.

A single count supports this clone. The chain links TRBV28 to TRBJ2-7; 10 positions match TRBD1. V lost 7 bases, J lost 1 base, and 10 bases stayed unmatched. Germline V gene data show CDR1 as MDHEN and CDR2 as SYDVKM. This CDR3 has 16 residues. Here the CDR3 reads CASTRFPGQGSYEQYF. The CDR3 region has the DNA TGTGCCAGCACCCGATTCCCGGGACAGGGGTCCTACGAGCAGTACTTC.

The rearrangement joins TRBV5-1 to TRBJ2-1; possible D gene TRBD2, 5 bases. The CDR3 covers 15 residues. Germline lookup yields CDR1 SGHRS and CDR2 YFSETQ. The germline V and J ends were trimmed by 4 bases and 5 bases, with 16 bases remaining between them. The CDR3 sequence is CASSRGLVENNEQFF. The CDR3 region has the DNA TGCGCCAGCAGCCGAGGACTCGTCGAGAACAATGAGCAGTTCTTC.

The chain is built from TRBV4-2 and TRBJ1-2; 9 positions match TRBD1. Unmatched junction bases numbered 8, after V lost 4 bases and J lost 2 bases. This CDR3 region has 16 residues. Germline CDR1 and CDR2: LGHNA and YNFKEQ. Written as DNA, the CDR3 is TGTGCCAGCAGCCGCCGGGACAGGGACCCCAACTATGGCTACACCTTC. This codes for CASSRRDRDPNYGYTF.